This passage covers 25 T cell receptor beta chains from one sample sequenced in a study of Graves' ophthalmopathy and Graves' hyperthyroidism (dated by TCRdb to 2017 to 2018). Sequencing relied on an Illumina HiSeq 2000. For repertoire sequencing, TCR beta CDR3 regions were amplified from RNA transcripts. The first round of RT-PCR was done with HTBI primers and the Qiagen OneStep RT-PCR kit, and was followed by a second round of multiplex PCR, then size selection and purification. TCRdb reworked the public reads: Q25 trimming with fastp, MiXCR clone assembly, productive beta chains retained. Every entry covers one CDR3 protein and lists the most common genes and DNA from its rows. Here the sample has about 500,000 distinct CDR3 sequences; approximately 37% occur a single time. About 4.1% of the sample comes from the top ten. What was sequenced was peripheral blood or thyroid tissue (not recorded which). These receptors all stem from an adult man with Graves' hyperthyroidism.

The chain carries TRBV12-3 or TRBV12-4 and TRBJ2-7; 8 bases match TRBD1. The CDR3 covers 16 residues. With V trimmed by 3 bases and J by 2 bases, 9 bases remained unmatched. The DNA for the CDR3 is TGTGCCAGCAGTTTTAACCCAGGGGGCAAGACCTACGAGCAGTACTTC. This encodes CASSFNPGGKTYEQYF.

Only a few counts were recorded for this clonotype. The chain recombines TRBV6-5 with TRBJ2-2, with 8 bases that match TRBD2. The CDR3 has 18 amino acids. Germline V gene lookup returns CDR1 MNHEY and CDR2 SVGAGI. The J segment lost 4 bases and the V segment lost 2 bases, leaving 12 bases of the junction unmatched. CDR3 loop: CASSYLLTGGLGTGELFF. CDR3 DNA sequence: TGTGCCAGCAGTTACCTCCTAACGGGGGGGTTAGGCACCGGGGAGCTGTTTTTT.

V is TRBV19 and J is TRBJ2-7; 8 bases agree with TRBD2. V gave up 3 bases and J gave up 2 bases; unmatched junction bases: 3. This CDR3 region has 14 residues. CDR1 LNHDA and CDR2 SQIVND come from the germline V gene (reference sequence). The DNA for the CDR3 is TGTGCCAGTAGTATGGCGGGGGGTACCTACGAGCAGTACTTC. It specifies CASSMAGGTYEQYF.

Notes on this clonotype: One junction end disagrees with the germline gene, perhaps due to a read error. The V gene is TRBV7-6, the J gene TRBJ2-2; D is perhaps TRBD2 (5 bases). This CDR3 is built from 14 residues. Germline CDR1 SGHVS, CDR2 FNYEAQ. CDR3 region: CASSSDLNTGELLF. In DNA, the CDR3 is TGTGCCAGCAGCTCAGACCTGAACACCGGGGAGCTGCTTTTT.

This chain joins TRBV12-3 or TRBV12-4 and TRBJ1-1; TRBD1 is a possible D gene (5 bases). V dropped 7 bases and J dropped 1 base, with 13 bases sitting between them. This CDR3 has 14 residues. CDR3 region: CASILGGGNTEAFF. CDR3 nucleotide sequence: TGTGCCAGCATCCTGGGGGGGGGGAACACTGAAGCTTTCTTT.

As regards this clonotype: A read error may be the cause here, since a much bigger clone is one base away. V gene TRBV6-6 combines with J gene TRBJ2-5; TRBD2 agrees at 12 bases. CDR3 length: 16 residues. Germline V lookup: CDR1 MNHNY, CDR2 SVGAGI (reference sequence). The trim removed 5 bases at V and 4 bases at J, leaving 8 bases unmatched. The CDR3 here is CASSEVKGLAGETQYF. The CDR3, as DNA: TGTGCCAGCAGTGAAGTGAAGGGACTAGCGGGAGAGACCCAGTACTTC.

This clonotype has more than one count but fewer than ten. CDR3 sequence (DNA): TGTGCCATGCAGACAGGGGTTAACGCAGATACGCAGTATTTT. It translates to CAMQTGVNADTQYF. V gene TRBV10-3 combines with J gene TRBJ2-3; TRBD1 matches at 8 bases. The V gene end was trimmed by 9 bases and the J gene end by 4 bases; junction bases not matched to a gene: 9. CDR3 length equals 14 residues. The germline V gene encodes CDR1 ENHRY and CDR2 SYGVKD.

The chain is built from TRBV7-9 and TRBJ2-7; 7 bases agree with TRBD2. V lost 2 bases and J lost 0; bases outside the gene matches: 7. CDR1 SEHNR and CDR2 FQNEAQ come from the germline V gene (reference sequence). This CDR3 spans 16 amino acids. The CDR3 sequence is CASSLMRSSGSYEQYF. CDR3 bases: TGTGCCAGCAGCTTAATGAGGTCTAGCGGCTCCTACGAGCAGTACTTC.

The rearrangement joins TRBV29-1 to TRBJ1-1; no definite D call. The CDR3 has 15 residues. Germline CDR1 SQVTM, CDR2 ANQGSEA. Trimming cost V 7 bases and J 0 bases, with 18 bases left between them. This CDR3 reads CSGETHAGVNTEAFF. In DNA, the CDR3 is TGCAGCGGGGAAACCCATGCAGGCGTGAACACTGAAGCTTTCTTT.

With respect to this clonotype: Being one base from a much bigger clone, this may be a read error. This chain connects TRBV20-1 to TRBJ1-2; D call uncertain. Germline CDR1 is DFQATT and CDR2 is SNEGSKA (reference sequence). The CDR3 runs 13 residues. CDR3 amino acids: CGALHRVNYGYTF. CDR3 bases: TGCGGTGCCCTACATAGGGTTAACTATGGCTACACCTTC.

This clonotype was detected ten times or more. V usage is TRBV29-1 and J usage is TRBJ2-7; the D gene is possibly TRBD1 (6 bases). The CDR3 has 12 residues. Trimming took 6 bases from V and 4 from J, leaving 13 bases between them. Germline V gene data show CDR1 as SQVTM and CDR2 as ANQGSEA. This CDR3 is CSVSGETYEQYF. Here the CDR3 DNA reads TGCAGCGTGTCAGGGGAGACTTACGAGCAGTACTTC.

This clonotype has ten or more counts. This chain uses TRBV19 with TRBJ2-2, with 9 nucleotides matching TRBD1. Per germline, CDR1 LNHDA and CDR2 SQIVND (reference sequence). The trim removed 1 base at V and 4 bases at J, leaving 10 bases unmatched. The CDR3 is made up of 18 amino acids. The CDR3 spells CASSIGLGQGRGTGELFF. CDR3 nucleotides: TGTGCCAGTAGTATAGGACTAGGACAGGGGCGTGGCACCGGGGAGCTGTTTTTT.

This clonotype turned up a few times. The chain combines TRBV29-1 with TRBJ1-2; unclear D gene. Germline V gene lookup returns CDR1 SQVTM and CDR2 ANQGSEA. This CDR3 is 10 amino acids long. Deletions cut 7 bases from V and 8 bases from J, with 11 bases between. The DNA of the CDR3 is TGCAGCGCTGGGTTAGCGGGCTACACCTTC. Protein product: CSAGLAGYTF. The whole variable domain, remainder taken from reference TRBV29-1 and TRBJ1-2, is SAVISQKPSRDICQRGTSLTIQCQVDSQVTMMFWYRQQPGQSLTLIATANQGSEATYESGFVIDKFPISRPNLTFSTLTVSNMSPEDSSIYLCSAGLAGYTFGSGTRLTVV.

This clonotype was recorded many times. The chain recombines TRBV12-5 with TRBJ1-6; 7 bases fit TRBD1. The CDR3 consists of 14 residues. Germline CDR1 LGHNT, CDR2 FRNRAP. V lost 6 bases to trimming and J lost 9 bases; unmatched junction nucleotides: 8. The CDR3 sequence is CASGGQVGSSPLHF. CDR3 sequence (DNA): TGTGCTAGTGGAGGACAGGTTGGAAGTTCACCCCTCCACTTT.

V usage is TRBV29-1 and J usage is TRBJ1-3; TRBD1 agrees at 9 bases. The J call may be mistaken, given a closer DNA end match to TRBJ2-3. The germline V gene encodes CDR1 SQVTM and CDR2 ANQGSEA. The CDR3 runs 14 residues. The CDR3 bases are TGCAGCGTTGAAATCAGGACAGGGGCAGATACGCAGTATTTT. Residues: CSVEIRTGADTQYF.

This clonotype was seen ten or more times. The chain combines TRBV5-8 with TRBJ1-2; 9 bases map to TRBD1. This CDR3 is 14 amino acids long. V lost 7 bases and J lost 7; bases outside the gene matches: 11. Germline CDR1 reads SGHTS; CDR2 reads YDEGEE. CDR3 nucleotides: TGTGCCAGCGGTCCCGGGACAGGGTGGGGTGGCTACACCTTC. Translating gives CASGPGTGWGGYTF.

CDR3 region: CSAKGVGGGQYF. The DNA of the CDR3 is TGCAGTGCTAAGGGGGTAGGGGGTGGGCAGTACTTC. J is TRBJ2-7 and V is TRBV20-1, with D possibly TRBD1 on 6 matching bases. The CDR3 is made up of 12 amino acids. The germline V gene has CDR1 DFQATT and CDR2 SNEGSKA (reference sequence). Deletions cut 4 bases from V and 9 bases from J, with 16 bases between.

In regard to this clonotype: An end of the junction differs from the germline gene, which may be a read error. The chain joins TRBV7-2 to TRBJ1-1; a weak D match, TRBD1 (6 bases). Germline assignment: CDR1 SGHTA and CDR2 FQGNSA. The CDR3 length is 13 residues. CDR3 bases: TGTTCCAGCAGCTTGTCACAGGGAACTGAAGCTTTCTTT. Translation gives CSSSLSQGTEAFF.

This clonotype was seen repeatedly, ten times or more. The rearrangement links TRBV20-1 to TRBJ2-2; 8 bases align to TRBD1. J gave up 4 bases and V 5 bases, and 6 bases lay outside the gene matches. In germline, CDR1 is DFQATT, CDR2 SNEGSKA (reference sequence). The CDR3 has 14 amino acids. Here the CDR3 DNA reads TGCAGTGCTTCCACAGGGGGAAGCACCGGGGAGCTGTTTTTT. It specifies CSASTGGSTGELFF.

In its sample, this clonotype was seen many times. The chain links TRBV12-3 or TRBV12-4 to TRBJ2-7; D call uncertain. The germline V and J ends were trimmed by 3 bases and 0 bases, with 6 bases remaining between them. The CDR3 covers 13 residues. Here the CDR3 DNA reads TGTGCCAGCAGTTTGAGAAACTCCTACGAGCAGTACTTC. Its protein product is CASSLRNSYEQYF.

This clonotype was recorded at least ten times. The J gene is TRBJ1-3, the V gene TRBV29-1; D is undetermined. Between the trimmed V and J ends, which lost 3 bases and 2 bases, there was a span of 5 bases. This CDR3 contains 12 residues. In germline, CDR1 is SQVTM, CDR2 ANQGSEA. The CDR3 sequence: CSVDAPGNTIYF. In nucleotides, the CDR3 is TGCAGCGTTGATGCCCCTGGAAACACCATATATTTT.

The chain links TRBV29-1 to TRBJ1-1; weak D call: TRBD1 (6 bases). V shed 6 bases and J shed 1 base, with 15 bases lying between them. The CDR3 runs 14 residues. CDR1 and CDR2 (germline): SQVTM, ANQGSEA. CDR3 in amino acids: CSVLAGTTNTEAFF. CDR3 nucleotides: TGCAGCGTCCTTGCTGGGACAACGAACACTGAAGCTTTCTTT.

This chain joins TRBV29-1 and TRBJ1-2; a weak D match, TRBD1 (5 bases). The V gene lost 3 bases and the J gene lost 11 bases, with 16 bases spanning the gap. The CDR3 is 12 residues long. Per germline, CDR1 SQVTM and CDR2 ANQGSEA. Here the CDR3 reads CSVDRPGPGYTF. The CDR3 DNA reads as TGCAGCGTTGATCGGCCAGGGCCAGGGTACACCTTC.

This clonotype has a count of ten or more. V usage is TRBV19 and J usage is TRBJ2-7; D unresolved. V was trimmed by 1 base and J by 5 bases, leaving 12 bases between them. CDR1 is LNHDA, CDR2 SQIVND, per germline (reference sequence). The CDR3 is 14 amino acids. CDR3 in DNA: TGTGCCAGTAGTATAGGCCCACCACTGGACGAGCAGTACTTC. Its protein product is CASSIGPPLDEQYF.

As regards this clonotype: A much larger clone is a single base away; this may be a read error. The chain employs TRBV20-1 and TRBJ2-2; D is perhaps TRBD2 (5 bases). The CDR3 is 12 amino acids. Germline V lookup: CDR1 DFQATT, CDR2 SNEGSKA (reference sequence). CDR3: CSTRDTLGELFF. The CDR3, as DNA: TGCAGTACTAGAGACACCCTCGGGGAGCTGTTTTTT.